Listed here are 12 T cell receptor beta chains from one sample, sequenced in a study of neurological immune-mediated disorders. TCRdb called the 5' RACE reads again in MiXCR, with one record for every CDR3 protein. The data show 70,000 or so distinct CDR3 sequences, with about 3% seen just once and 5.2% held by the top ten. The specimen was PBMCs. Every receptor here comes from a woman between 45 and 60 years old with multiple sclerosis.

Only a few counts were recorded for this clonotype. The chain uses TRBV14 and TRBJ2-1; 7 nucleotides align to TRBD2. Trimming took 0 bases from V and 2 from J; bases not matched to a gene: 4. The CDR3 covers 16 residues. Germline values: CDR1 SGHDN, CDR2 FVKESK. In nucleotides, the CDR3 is TGTGCCAGCAGCCAAGAACTAGCGCCAACCTACAATGAGCAGTTCTTC. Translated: CASSQELAPTYNEQFF.

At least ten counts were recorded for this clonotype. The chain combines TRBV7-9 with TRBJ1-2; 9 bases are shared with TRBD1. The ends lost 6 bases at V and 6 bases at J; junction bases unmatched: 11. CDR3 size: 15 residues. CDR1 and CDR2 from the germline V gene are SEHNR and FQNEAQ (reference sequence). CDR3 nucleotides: TGTGCCAGCAGTTATCACAGGGGGCGCGAGGATGGCTACACCTTC. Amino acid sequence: CASSYHRGREDGYTF.

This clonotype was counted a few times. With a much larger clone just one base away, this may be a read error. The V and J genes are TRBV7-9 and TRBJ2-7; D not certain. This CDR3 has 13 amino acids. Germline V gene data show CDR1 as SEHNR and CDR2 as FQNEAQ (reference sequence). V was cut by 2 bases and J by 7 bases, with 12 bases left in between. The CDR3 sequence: CASSLMMTKEQYF. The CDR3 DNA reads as TGTGCCAGCAGCTTAATGATGACGAAAGAGCAGTACTTC. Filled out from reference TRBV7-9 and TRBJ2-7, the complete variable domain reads DTGVSQNPRHKITKRGQNVTFRCDPISEHNRLYWYRQTLGQGPEFLTYFQNEAQLEKSRLLSDRFSAERPKGSFSTLEIQRTEQGDSAMYLCASSLMMTKEQYFGPGTRLTVT.

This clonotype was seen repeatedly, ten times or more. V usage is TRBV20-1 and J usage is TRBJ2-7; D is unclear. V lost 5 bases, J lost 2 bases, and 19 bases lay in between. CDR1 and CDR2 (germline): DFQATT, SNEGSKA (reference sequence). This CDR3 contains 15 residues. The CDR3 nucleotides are TGCAGTGCTTCACACTCCAGGAAATCGCCCTACGAGCAGTACTTC. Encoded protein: CSASHSRKSPYEQYF.

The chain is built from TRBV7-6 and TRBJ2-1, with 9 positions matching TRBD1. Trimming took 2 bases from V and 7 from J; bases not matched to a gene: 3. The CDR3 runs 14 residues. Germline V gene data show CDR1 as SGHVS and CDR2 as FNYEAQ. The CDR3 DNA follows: TGTGCCAGCAGCTTAAGGGACAGGGTTAATGAGCAGTTCTTC. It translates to CASSLRDRVNEQFF.

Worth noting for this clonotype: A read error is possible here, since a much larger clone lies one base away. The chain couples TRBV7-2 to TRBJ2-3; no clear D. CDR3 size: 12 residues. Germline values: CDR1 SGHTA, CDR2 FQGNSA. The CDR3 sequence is CVSSVYTDTQYF. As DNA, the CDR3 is TGTGTCAGCAGCGTTTACACAGATACGCAGTATTTT.

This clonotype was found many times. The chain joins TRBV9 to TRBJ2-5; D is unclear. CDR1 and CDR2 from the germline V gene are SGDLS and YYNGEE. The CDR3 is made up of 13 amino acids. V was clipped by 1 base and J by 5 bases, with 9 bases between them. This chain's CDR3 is CASSVRLSETQYF. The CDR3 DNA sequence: TGTGCCAGCAGCGTAAGGCTCTCTGAGACCCAGTACTTC.

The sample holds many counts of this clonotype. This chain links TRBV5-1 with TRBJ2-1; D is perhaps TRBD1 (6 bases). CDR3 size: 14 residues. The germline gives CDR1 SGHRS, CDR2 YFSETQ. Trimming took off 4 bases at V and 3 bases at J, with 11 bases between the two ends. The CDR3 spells CASSLKGDYNEQFF. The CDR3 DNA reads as TGCGCCAGCAGCCTCAAGGGGGACTACAATGAGCAGTTCTTC.

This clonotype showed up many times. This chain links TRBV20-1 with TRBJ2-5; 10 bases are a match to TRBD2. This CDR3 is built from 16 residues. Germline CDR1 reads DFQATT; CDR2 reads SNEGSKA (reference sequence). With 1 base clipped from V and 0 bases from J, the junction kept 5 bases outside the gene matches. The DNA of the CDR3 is TGCAGTGCTAGAGTTTTGAGCGGGGGGGACCAAGAGACCCAGTACTTC. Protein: CSARVLSGGDQETQYF.

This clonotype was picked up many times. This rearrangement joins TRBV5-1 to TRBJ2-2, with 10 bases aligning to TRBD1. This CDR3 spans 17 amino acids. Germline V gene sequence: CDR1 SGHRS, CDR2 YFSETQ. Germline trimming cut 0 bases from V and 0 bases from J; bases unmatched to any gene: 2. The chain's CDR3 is CASSLAGTGANTGELFF. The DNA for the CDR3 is TGCGCCAGCAGCTTGGCCGGGACAGGGGCGAACACCGGGGAGCTGTTTTTT.

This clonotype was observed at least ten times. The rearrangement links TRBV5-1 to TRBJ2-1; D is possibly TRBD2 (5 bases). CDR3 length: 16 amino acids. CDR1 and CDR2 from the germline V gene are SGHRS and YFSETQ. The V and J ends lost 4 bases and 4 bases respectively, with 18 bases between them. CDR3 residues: CASSRVGAGGYNEQFF. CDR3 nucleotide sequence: TGCGCCAGCAGCCGGGTAGGCGCGGGTGGGTACAATGAGCAGTTCTTC.

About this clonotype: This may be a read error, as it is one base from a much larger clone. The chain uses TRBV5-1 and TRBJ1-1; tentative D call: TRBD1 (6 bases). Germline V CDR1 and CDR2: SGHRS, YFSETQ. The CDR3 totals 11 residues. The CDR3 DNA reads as TGCGACAGCAGCTTTGGACAGACCCATCAATTT. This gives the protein CDSSFGQTHQF.